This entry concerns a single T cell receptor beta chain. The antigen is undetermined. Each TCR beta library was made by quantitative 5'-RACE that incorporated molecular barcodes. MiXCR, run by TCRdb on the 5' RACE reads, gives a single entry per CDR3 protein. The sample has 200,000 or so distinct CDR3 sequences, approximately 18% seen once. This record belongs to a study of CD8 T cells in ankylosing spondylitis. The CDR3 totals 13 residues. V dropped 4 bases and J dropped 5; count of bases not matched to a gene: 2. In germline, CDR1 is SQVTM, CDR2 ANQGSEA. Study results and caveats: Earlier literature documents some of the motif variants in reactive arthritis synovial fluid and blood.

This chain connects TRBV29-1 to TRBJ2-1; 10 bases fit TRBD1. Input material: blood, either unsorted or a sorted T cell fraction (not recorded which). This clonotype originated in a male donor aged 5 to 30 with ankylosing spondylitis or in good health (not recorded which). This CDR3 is CSVGTGGNNEQFF. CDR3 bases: TGCAGCGTTGGGACAGGGGGGAACAATGAGCAGTTCTTC.